The sequence of this T cell receptor (beta chain) was determined in a study of response to subunit inactivated influenza vaccine. Each CDR3 protein is one row after TCRdb ran MiXCR on the RT-PCR reads. The sample has about 650,000 distinct CDR3 sequences, approximately 14% seen once. Comments on this clonotype: What it recognizes is unknown.

General study results and limits: After each seasonal influenza vaccination, few new T cells are recruited, the authors suggested.

There are 13 residues in the CDR3. Trimming removed 3 bases at V and 10 bases at J, with 10 bases between. The rearrangement joins TRBV12-3 or TRBV12-4 to TRBJ1-6; D ambiguous. This specimen consisted of PBMCs from blood, obtained 12 days after vaccination. The sequence derives from a man over 45 who received an inactivated influenza vaccine. The CDR3 here is CASSLAGKSPLHF. DNA of the CDR3: TGTGCCAGCAGTTTGGCGGGGAAATCACCCCTCCACTTT.